The rows below give T cell receptor beta chains drawn from one sample of a study of control samples from healthy donors and cancer patients. Measured with immunoSEQ multiplex PCR; TCRdb has only the in-frame clones, and not every one. Of approximately 99,000 clones in the sample, about 80% are singletons; the top ten hold 6.5%. The sequenced sample was blood. The receptors stem from a man in his late teens or twenties in good health. Both conserved end residues are part of each CDR3. D genes are given only for firm matches. Not every row has a clone size; where given, it reads once, few, many or a size class.

>once|TRBV5-1|TRBJ1-4|.
CASSPYGGAGNEKLFF
TGCGCCAGCAGCCCCTACGGGGGGGCAGGTAATGAAAAACTGTTTTTT
>.|TRBV4-1|TRBJ2-3|.
CASSQDPAADTQYF
TGCGCCAGCAGCCAAGATCCAGCCGCAGATACGCAGTATTTT
>once|TRBV30|TRBJ1-1|.
CAWNPHGNTEAFF
TGTGCCTGGAATCCGCACGGAAACACTGAAGCTTTCTTT
>.|TRBV5-5|TRBJ2-3|TRBD1
CASSFYVRDRITDTQYF
TGTGCCAGCAGCTTTTACGTTCGGGACAGAATCACAGATACGCAGTATTTT
>.|TRBV4-3|TRBJ1-5|.
CASSQERSEPQHF
TGCGCCAGCAGCCAAGAACGGTCGGAGCCCCAGCATTTT
>.|TRBV5-1|TRBJ2-3|TRBD1
CASSSRDRGIWSDTQYF
TGCGCCAGCAGCTCGCGGGACAGGGGAATTTGGTCAGATACGCAGTATTTT
>.|TRBV7-2|TRBJ2-1|TRBD2
CASSSLAGAPNEQFF
TGTGCCAGCAGTTCTCTAGCGGGGGCCCCCAATGAGCAGTTCTTC
>.|TRBV2|TRBJ2-5|.
CASSGPRGLETQYF
TGTGCCAGCAGTGGCCCCAGGGGATTGGAGACCCAGTACTTC
>.|TRBV24-1|TRBJ1-2|.
CATSDSTGLSYGYTF
TGTGCCACCAGTGATTCGACAGGACTTAGCTATGGCTACACCTTC
>.|TRBV5-1|TRBJ1-2|.
CASSLDRANYGYTF
TGCGCCAGCAGCTTGGACAGGGCTAACTATGGCTACACCTTC
>.|TRBV9|TRBJ2-5|.
CASSPLGGRETQYF
TGTGCCAGCAGCCCCCTTGGGGGGAGGGAGACCCAGTACTTC
>.|TRBV7-8|TRBJ1-1|.
CASSLDGGGWGTEAFF
TGTGCCAGCAGCTTAGATGGGGGGGGCTGGGGCACTGAAGCTTTCTTT
>.|TRBV29-1|TRBJ2-5|.
CSVAHHPSAGRPQETQYF
TGCAGCGTCGCTCACCATCCTTCGGCGGGACGGCCCCAAGAGACCCAGTACTTC
>.|TRBV27|TRBJ1-5|TRBD1
CASADQGEDQPQHF
TGTGCCAGCGCGGATCAGGGGGAAGATCAGCCCCAGCATTTT
>.|TRBV2|TRBJ1-2|.
CASSVSNYGYTF
TGTGCCAGCAGTGTCAGCAACTATGGCTACACCTTC
>.|TRBV14|TRBJ2-1|.
CASSQAPEHSYNEQFF
TGTGCCAGCAGCCAAGCGCCAGAGCACTCCTACAATGAGCAGTTCTTC